The 10 T cell receptor beta chains given below trace back to one sample, sequenced in a study of blood T cell repertoires in COVID-19. TCRdb keeps only in-frame clones here, not all; method: immunoSEQ multiplex PCR. The data show roughly 230,000 clones, roughly four fifths seen once. Sequencing was done on a sample of PBMCs or T cells enriched from blood (not recorded which). The receptors come from a man between 50 and 59 years old who had recovered from COVID-19.

This clone was seen more than once but under ten times. The chain combines TRBV30 with TRBJ1-5, with TRBD1 matching 8 bases. The V and J ends lost 5 bases and 9 bases, in that order; junction bases with no gene match: 9. The CDR3 is made up of 13 amino acids. Germline V gives CDR1 GTSNPN, CDR2 SVGIG (reference sequence). The CDR3 nucleotides are TGTGCCTGGGGGGGACAGGTAAATTGGCCCCAGCATTTT. Encoded protein: CAWGGQVNWPQHF.

The table lists this clone with a count of one. J is TRBJ1-2 and V is TRBV27; D not certain. V was clipped by 3 bases and J by 4 bases, with 6 bases between them. The CDR3 length is 12 residues. The germline CDR1 and CDR2 sequences are MNHEY and SMNVEV (reference sequence). DNA for the CDR3: TGTGCCAGCAGTTTTCGGGGCTATGGCTACACCTTC. Its translation is CASSFRGYGYTF.

CDR3 amino acids: CSEGQGRGYTF. The CDR3 nucleotides read TGCAGCGAGGGACAGGGGAGGGGCTACACCTTC. The V and J genes are TRBV29-1 and TRBJ1-2; 10 nucleotides line up with TRBD1. The CDR3 covers 11 residues. After removal of 7 bases from V and 8 bases from J, the junction contained 4 bases not matched to a gene. Germline CDR1 SQVTM, CDR2 ANQGSEA. Full variable domain (missing parts from reference TRBV29-1 and TRBJ1-2): SAVISQKPSRDICQRGTSLTIQCQVDSQVTMMFWYRQQPGQSLTLIATANQGSEATYESGFVIDKFPISRPNLTFSTLTVSNMSPEDSSIYLCSEGQGRGYTFGSGTRLTVV.

CDR3 nucleotide sequence: TGTGCCAGCCACCCACTTACAATTACCCCCGATGGACAGGGAAACATTCAGTACTTC. Translating gives CASHPLTITPDGQGNIQYF. V and J are TRBV27 and TRBJ2-4, with 8 bases fitting TRBD1. The CDR3 has 19 residues. The trim removed 8 bases at V and 6 bases at J, leaving 24 bases unmatched. Looked up from germline, CDR1 is MNHEY and CDR2 is SMNVEV (reference sequence).

V is TRBV9 and J is TRBJ1-6, with unresolved D. V shed 2 bases and J shed 2 bases, with 8 bases lying between them. CDR3 length: 15 amino acids. Germline loops: CDR1 SGDLS, CDR2 YYNGEE. CDR3: CASSVEGAYNSPLHF. The CDR3 bases are TGTGCCAGCAGCGTTGAGGGCGCCTATAATTCACCCCTCCACTTT.

The chain uses TRBV28 and TRBJ1-4; 9 bases match TRBD1. This CDR3 is 14 amino acids long. Germline V gene lookup returns CDR1 MDHEN and CDR2 SYDVKM. V lost 6 bases to trimming and J lost 6 bases; unmatched junction nucleotides: 5. CDR3: CASSKDRGYEKLFF. CDR3 in DNA: TGTGCCAGCAGCAAGGACAGGGGATATGAAAAACTGTTTTTT.

The chain uses TRBV4-2 and TRBJ2-7; 8 bases are a match to TRBD2. This CDR3 is 15 amino acids long. Germline CDR1 LGHNA, CDR2 YNFKEQ. With V trimmed by 2 bases and J by 6 bases, 9 bases remained unmatched. The CDR3 spells CASSQPEAGGGEQYF. The CDR3 nucleotides read TGTGCCAGCAGCCAACCCGAGGCGGGAGGAGGCGAGCAGTACTTC.

The V and J genes are TRBV4-3 and TRBJ2-3; 11 bases are shared with TRBD2. Losses at the gene ends were 0 bases for V and 3 bases for J; bases not matched to a gene: 2. The germline V gene has CDR1 LGHNA and CDR2 YSLEER. The length of the CDR3 is 16 residues. In nucleotides, the CDR3 is TGCGCCAGCAGCCAAGATAGCGGGAGGGGGACAGATACGCAGTATTTT. Protein sequence: CASSQDSGRGTDTQYF.

The chain links TRBV20-1 to TRBJ2-7; D unresolved. Between the trimmed V and J ends, which lost 2 bases and 6 bases, there was a span of 8 bases. The CDR3 length is 11 residues. Germline assignment: CDR1 DFQATT and CDR2 SNEGSKA (reference sequence). CDR3: CSARILSEQYF. The CDR3 DNA reads as TGCAGTGCTAGAATCCTTTCCGAGCAGTACTTC.

This chain connects TRBV10-3 to TRBJ2-7; 8 nucleotides agree with TRBD1. CDR3 length: 15 amino acids. With 10 bases clipped from V and 7 bases from J, the junction kept 18 bases outside the gene matches. The V gene's germline CDR1 is ENHRY and CDR2 SYGVKD. This CDR3 is CATKWRTGIEVEQYF. The CDR3 DNA reads TGTGCCACCAAATGGCGGACAGGGATAGAGGTGGAGCAGTACTTC.